One sample yielded the 15 T cell receptor beta chains listed below, sequenced in a study of response to subunit inactivated influenza vaccine. TCRdb passed the RT-PCR reads through MiXCR, listing each CDR3 protein once. Found here are approximately 500,000 distinct CDR3 sequences, 13% of them singletons; the top ten hold around 13%. This material consisted of PBMCs from blood, taken 40 to 50 days after vaccination. The receptors stem from a man aged 50 to 60 who received an inactivated influenza vaccine.

In this sample, this clonotype turned up a few times. The chain carries TRBV7-2 and TRBJ1-3, with a tentative D call TRBD1 (6 bases). The V end lost 0 bases, the J end lost 2 bases, and 8 bases lay between the germline ends. Germline V lookup: CDR1 SGHTA, CDR2 FQGNSA. The CDR3 spans 15 residues. The CDR3 DNA follows: TGTGCCAGCAGCTTAGCAACAGGGACTGGAAACACCATATATTTT. Protein sequence: CASSLATGTGNTIYF. Full variable domain (outside the CDR3, taken from reference TRBV7-2 and TRBJ1-3): GAGVSQSPSNKVTEKGKDVELRCDPISGHTALYWYRQSLGQGLEFLIYFQGNSAPDKSGLPSDRFSAERTGGSVSTLTIQRTQQEDSAVYLCASSLATGTGNTIYFGEGSWLTVV.

The chain recombines TRBV20-1 with TRBJ2-7; TRBD2 agrees at 12 bases. The CDR3 has 16 residues. V shed 2 bases and J 3 bases; nucleotides not matched to a gene: 8. Per the germline V gene, CDR1 is DFQATT and CDR2 is SNEGSKA (reference sequence). CDR3 region: CSARSQTSGRIYEQYF. The CDR3, as DNA: TGCAGTGCTAGATCCCAAACTAGCGGGAGGATCTACGAGCAGTACTTC.

This clonotype was counted only a few times. This chain uses TRBV7-2 with TRBJ2-3, with 7 bases matching TRBD2. This CDR3 spans 15 amino acids. V was pared by 5 bases and J by 1 base, with 6 bases of the junction left unmatched. From germline, CDR1 is SGHTA and CDR2 FQGNSA. CDR3 loop: CASSNQRGRTDTQYF. The DNA for the CDR3 is TGTGCCAGCAGCAATCAGCGGGGTCGCACAGATACGCAGTATTTT.

This clonotype was observed a handful of times. The chain recombines TRBV7-9 with TRBJ1-2; TRBD1 is a possible D gene (6 bases). The germline V gene has CDR1 SEHNR and CDR2 FQNEAQ (reference sequence). The CDR3 is 14 amino acids. Trimming stripped 6 bases from V and 3 bases from J, with 14 bases between. The CDR3, as DNA: TGTGCCAGCAGTGTAACAGGGATTGACTATGGCTACACCTTC. Translated: CASSVTGIDYGYTF. Complete variable domain (other parts from reference TRBV7-9 and TRBJ1-2): DTGVSQNPRHKITKRGQNVTFRCDPISEHNRLYWYRQTLGQGPEFLTYFQNEAQLEKSRLLSDRFSAERPKGSFSTLEIQRTEQGDSAMYLCASSVTGIDYGYTFGSGTRLTVV.

The J gene is TRBJ2-5, the V gene TRBV5-1; 10 nucleotides agree with TRBD2. Germline trimming cut 3 bases from V and 2 bases from J; bases unmatched to any gene: 7. CDR3 length: 16 residues. Germline V CDR1 and CDR2: SGHRS, YFSETQ. The CDR3 here is CASSSLGSGGQETQYF. DNA of the CDR3: TGCGCCAGCAGCTCCCTTGGTAGCGGGGGGCAAGAGACCCAGTACTTC. The whole variable domain, filled in from reference TRBV5-1 and TRBJ2-5, reads KAGVTQTPRYLIKTRGQQVTLSCSPISGHRSVSWYQQTPGQGLQFLFEYFSETQRNKGNFPGRFSGRQFSNSRSEMNVSTLELGDSALYLCASSSLGSGGQETQYFGPGTRLLVL.

This clonotype has only a few counts. The chain couples TRBV5-1 to TRBJ1-2, with 8 bases lining up with TRBD1. Looked up from germline, CDR1 is SGHRS and CDR2 is YFSETQ. This CDR3 is 15 amino acids long. V shed 4 bases, J shed 3 bases, and the junction held 8 bases outside the gene matches. The CDR3 here is CASSARDRRDYGYTF. CDR3 sequence (DNA): TGCGCCAGCAGCGCCCGGGACAGGAGGGACTATGGCTACACCTTC.

Here the CDR3 DNA reads TGTGCCAGCAGCTTTAAGATGAACACTGAAGCTTTCTTT. This translates into CASSFKMNTEAFF. The chain uses TRBV7-2 and TRBJ1-1; D call uncertain. The CDR3 runs 13 residues. Deletions cut 3 bases from V and 0 bases from J, with 5 bases between. The V gene's germline CDR1 is SGHTA and CDR2 FQGNSA.

This clonotype was observed a handful of times. The chain uses TRBV6-5 and TRBJ2-2; no firm D call. Germline loops: CDR1 MNHEY, CDR2 SVGAGI. This CDR3 is built from 13 residues. V lost 2 bases and J lost 10, with 11 bases in between. The CDR3 is CASSYGRVAELFF. The DNA of the CDR3 is TGTGCCAGCAGTTACGGACGGGTGGCGGAGCTGTTTTTT.

The chain links TRBV10-3 to TRBJ2-1; TRBD2 might be the D (5 bases). The CDR3 is 12 residues long. Germline assignment: CDR1 ENHRY and CDR2 SYGVKD. V lost 6 bases, J lost 10 bases, and 13 bases lay in between. CDR3 sequence (DNA): TGTGCCATCAGGAGCCAGGAGGTAGAGCAGTTCTTC. It codes for CAIRSQEVEQFF.

Points on this clonotype: Possible read error: a much larger clone is one base away. This chain uses TRBV20-1 with TRBJ2-7; 9 positions agree with TRBD2. Germline CDR1 and CDR2: DFQATT and SNEGSKA (reference sequence). The CDR3 length is 15 residues. CDR3 nucleotides: TGCATTGCTAGAAGGGGGTCTAGCGGGGCCTACGAGCAGTACTTC. Translated, it gives CIARRGSSGAYEQYF.

This chain joins TRBV5-1 and TRBJ2-2; 13 bases align to TRBD2. The CDR3 has 15 residues. Per germline, CDR1 SGHRS and CDR2 YFSETQ. Losses at the gene ends were 4 bases for V and 6 bases for J; bases not matched to a gene: 3. The CDR3 spells CASSRTSGGPGELFF. The CDR3 nucleotides are TGCGCCAGCAGCCGGACTAGCGGGGGACCCGGGGAGCTGTTTTTT.

At least ten counts were recorded for this clonotype. The gene calls are TRBV12-3 or TRBV12-4 and TRBJ2-2, with unresolved D. V was cut by 6 bases and J by 6 bases, with 17 bases left in between. CDR3 size: 15 residues. The DNA for the CDR3 is TGTGCCAGCAGCTCCGTTCAGATTGCTGCCGGGGAGCTGTTTTTT. Translated, it gives CASSSVQIAAGELFF.

Here the CDR3 reads CASSDGTSGRRGEQFF. CDR3 nucleotides: TGTGCCAGCAGTGATGGGACTAGCGGGAGGAGGGGAGAGCAGTTCTTC. The chain employs TRBV2 and TRBJ2-1; 15 bases are shared with TRBD2. Germline V gene sequence: CDR1 SNHLY, CDR2 FYNNEI. J lost 10 bases, V lost 3 bases, and 7 bases had no gene match. CDR3 length: 16 amino acids.

J is TRBJ2-5 and V is TRBV12-3 or TRBV12-4; D uncertain. The CDR3 totals 14 residues. V dropped 1 base and J dropped 4 bases, with 10 bases sitting between them. The CDR3 coding sequence is TGTGCCAGCAGTTTAGGTAATCTGCGAGAGACCCAGTACTTC. Its translation is CASSLGNLRETQYF.

This clonotype has at least ten counts. The chain carries TRBV12-3 or TRBV12-4 and TRBJ1-1, with D maybe TRBD1 (5 bases). The CDR3 contains 14 residues. V was cut by 6 bases and J by 2 bases, with 13 bases left in between. CDR3 sequence: CASSASGPNTEAFF. The CDR3 DNA is TGTGCCAGCAGCGCCTCAGGGCCCAACACTGAAGCTTTCTTT.